This T cell receptor beta chain emerged from a study of shared clonotypes between healthy human individuals. The CDR3 has 14 amino acids. Germline V gives CDR1 MDHEN, CDR2 SYDVKM. V lost 6 bases to trimming and J lost 4 bases, with 14 bases between them. Execution of the assay was at deep level. Generated by immunoSEQ multiplex PCR, the TCRdb table keeps only in-frame clones and is missing some. The sample includes some 2,500,000 clones, approximately 94% of them seen just once. Sequenced input: naive CD4+ T cells from PBMCs. The subset: CD45RA+ positively selected. The TCR comes from a man aged 18 to 30 in good health. Some clones in this sample may be carry-over from other donors' samples. The rearrangement uses TRBV28 and TRBJ2-3, with a weak D call TRBD1 (7 bases). The CDR3 nucleotides read TGTGCCAGCAGGTCTCAGGGGGGCTCAGATACGCAGTATTTT. As protein: CASRSQGGSDTQYF.